This TCR beta chain comes out of a study of blood T cell repertoires in COVID-19. This clone occurred many times. Profiled with immunoSEQ multiplex PCR; TCRdb holds only in-frame clones, not every one. The profile covers some 170,000 clones, with about 75% appearing a single time and more than 25% taken by the ten largest. The sequence derives from a woman aged 70-85 years with acute or convalescent COVID-19. Sequences were obtained from peripheral blood.

The CDR3 DNA reads as TGTGCCAGCAGTTACGGTGGCGGGAACACCGGGGAGCTGTTTTTT. This translates into CASSYGGGNTGELFF. The chain joins TRBV6-5 to TRBJ2-2, with D unresolved. The length of the CDR3 is 15 residues. Germline CDR1 and CDR2: MNHEY and SVGAGI. V dropped 2 bases and J dropped 1 base, with 8 bases sitting between them.